This record looks at one T cell receptor (beta chain) sequence and its context. Its antigen is unknown. The V and J ends lost 5 bases and 4 bases, in that order; junction bases with no gene match: 7. The CDR3 is 14 residues long. The V gene's germline CDR1 is SNHLY and CDR2 FYNNEI. PCR amplification relied on 60 Vbeta primers (plus 13 Jbeta primers). Clones were sequenced by immunoSEQ multiplex PCR, and TCRdb holds only the in-frame ones, with some missing. The data include about 200,000 clones; the top ten clones carry 0.9% to 1.4%. The data are from a study of cytomegalovirus exposure and HLA in healthy donors. Whole-study context: An early data release held some 85 million unique TCRs from HLA-typed donors.

Study-wide results and caveats: Using a false discovery rate of 0.05, a later analysis showed that approximately 17,000 TCR beta sequences were associated with HLA alleles. In an earlier analysis, in 540 or so donors, most V segments appeared productive either ~87% or ~30% of the time. Reports credit the classifier with highly specific, highly sensitive diagnosis of cytomegalovirus status.

The source of this sequence is a girl aged 2-10 years in good health and CMV-seropositive. The sequenced material came from PBMCs. This chain uses TRBV2 with TRBJ1-2; 7 nucleotides match TRBD1. CDR3 coding DNA: TGTGCCAGCAGTTACAGGGGTTTCACCTATGGCTACACCTTC. Its protein product is CASSYRGFTYGYTF.